This T cell receptor beta chain came from a study of CD8+CD57+ T cells in acquired aplastic anemia. General study findings and limits: In common between the patients and the controls were around 29 CD8+ CDR3 sequences. Any difference that existed in CD8+ Simpson's diversity between patients and controls was not significant.

Genomic DNA provided the template from which TCR beta VDJ and CDR3 profiles were obtained. MiXCR was run by TCRdb on the reads, yielding one entry per CDR3 protein. This table has about 240,000 distinct CDR3 sequences, approximately 50% appearing once. Patients chosen for sequencing had shown CD8+CD57+ cell expansion by flow cytometry. At blood sampling, none of the patients had yet received therapy. CDR1 and CDR2 from the germline V gene are MNHNS and SASEGT. Trimming cost V 2 bases and J 2 bases, with 10 bases left between them. The CDR3 is 15 residues long. About this clonotype itself: The antigen is unknown.

The V call is TRBV6-1, the J call TRBJ1-5; no clear D gene. The sequence was collected from a human donor with aplastic anemia. The specimen was sorted CD4+, CD8+, or CD8+CD57+ T cells (not recorded which) from PBMCs. DNA of the CDR3: TGTGCCAGCAGTGAATCTCCCGGAGGCAATCAGCCCCAGCATTTT. Translating gives CASSESPGGNQPQHF.